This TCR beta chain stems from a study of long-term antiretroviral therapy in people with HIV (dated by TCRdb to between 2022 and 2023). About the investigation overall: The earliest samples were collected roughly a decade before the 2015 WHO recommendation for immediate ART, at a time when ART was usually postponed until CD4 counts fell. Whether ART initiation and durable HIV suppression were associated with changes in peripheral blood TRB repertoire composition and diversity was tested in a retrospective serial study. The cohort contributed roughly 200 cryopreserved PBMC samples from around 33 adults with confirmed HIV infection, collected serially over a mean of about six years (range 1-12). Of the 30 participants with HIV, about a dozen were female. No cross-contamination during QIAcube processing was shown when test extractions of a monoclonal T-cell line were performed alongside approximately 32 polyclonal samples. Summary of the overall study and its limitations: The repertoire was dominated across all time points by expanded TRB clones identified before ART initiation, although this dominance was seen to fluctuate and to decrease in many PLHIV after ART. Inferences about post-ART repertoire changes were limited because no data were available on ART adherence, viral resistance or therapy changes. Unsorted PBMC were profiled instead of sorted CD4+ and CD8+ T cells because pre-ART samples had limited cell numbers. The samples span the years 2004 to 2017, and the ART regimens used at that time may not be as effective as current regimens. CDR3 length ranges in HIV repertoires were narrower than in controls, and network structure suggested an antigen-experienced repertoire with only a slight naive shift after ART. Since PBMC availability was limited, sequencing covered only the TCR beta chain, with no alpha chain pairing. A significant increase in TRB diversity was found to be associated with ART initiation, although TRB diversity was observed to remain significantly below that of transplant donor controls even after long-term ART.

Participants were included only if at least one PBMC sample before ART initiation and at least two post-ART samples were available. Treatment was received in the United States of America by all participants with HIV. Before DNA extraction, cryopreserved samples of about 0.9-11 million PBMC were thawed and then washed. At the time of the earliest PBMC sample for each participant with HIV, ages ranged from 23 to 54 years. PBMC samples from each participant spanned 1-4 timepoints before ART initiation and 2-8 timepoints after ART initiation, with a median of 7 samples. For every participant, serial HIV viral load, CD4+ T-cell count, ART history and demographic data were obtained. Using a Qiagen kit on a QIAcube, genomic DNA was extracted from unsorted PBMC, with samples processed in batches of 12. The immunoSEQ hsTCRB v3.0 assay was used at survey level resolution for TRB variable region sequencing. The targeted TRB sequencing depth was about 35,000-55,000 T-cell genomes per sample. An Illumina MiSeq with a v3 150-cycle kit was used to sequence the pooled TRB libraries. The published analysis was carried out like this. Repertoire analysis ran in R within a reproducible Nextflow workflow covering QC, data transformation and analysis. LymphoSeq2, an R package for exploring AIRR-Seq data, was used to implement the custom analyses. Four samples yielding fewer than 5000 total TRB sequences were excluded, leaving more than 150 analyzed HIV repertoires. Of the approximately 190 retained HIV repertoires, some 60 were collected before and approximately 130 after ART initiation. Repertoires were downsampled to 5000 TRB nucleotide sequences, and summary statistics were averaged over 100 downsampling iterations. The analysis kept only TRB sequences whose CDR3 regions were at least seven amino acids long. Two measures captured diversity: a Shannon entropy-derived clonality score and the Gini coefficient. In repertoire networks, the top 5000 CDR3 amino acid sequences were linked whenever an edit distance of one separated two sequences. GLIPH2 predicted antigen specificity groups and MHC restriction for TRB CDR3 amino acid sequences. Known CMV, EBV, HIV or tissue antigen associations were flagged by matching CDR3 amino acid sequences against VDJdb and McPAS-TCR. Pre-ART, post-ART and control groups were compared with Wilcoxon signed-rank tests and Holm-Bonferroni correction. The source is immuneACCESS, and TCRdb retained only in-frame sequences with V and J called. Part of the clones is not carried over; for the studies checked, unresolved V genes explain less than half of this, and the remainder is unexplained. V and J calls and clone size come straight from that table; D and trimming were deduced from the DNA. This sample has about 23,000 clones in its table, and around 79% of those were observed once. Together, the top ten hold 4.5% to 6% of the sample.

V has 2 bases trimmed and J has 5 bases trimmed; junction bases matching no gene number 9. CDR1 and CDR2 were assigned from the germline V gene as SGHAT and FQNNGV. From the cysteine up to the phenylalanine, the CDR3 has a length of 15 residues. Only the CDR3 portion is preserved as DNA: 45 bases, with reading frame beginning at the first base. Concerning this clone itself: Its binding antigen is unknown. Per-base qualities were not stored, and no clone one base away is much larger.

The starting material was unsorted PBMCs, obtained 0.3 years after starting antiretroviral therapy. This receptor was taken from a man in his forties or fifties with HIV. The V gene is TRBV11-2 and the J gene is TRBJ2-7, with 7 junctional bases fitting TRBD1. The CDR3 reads CASSLSDRPAHEQYF. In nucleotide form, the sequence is TGTGCCAGCAGCTTATCGGACAGGCCAGCCCACGAGCAGTACTTC.